This T cell receptor (beta chain) derives from a study of blood T cell repertoires in COVID-19. Study context: Nucleic acid was either cDNA or gDNA, and it came from T cells, B-cell-depleted T cells, or PBMCs.

Authors' data handling: Reference gene primer amplification yielded estimated nucleated cell counts. Method: immunoSEQ multiplex PCR; TCRdb's copy keeps in-frame clones and lacks some. For V, J and clone size, that table is used; D and trimming come from the DNA. The profile shows roughly 200,000 clones, about four fifths of them singletons. Trimming cost V 9 bases and J 0 bases, with 11 bases left between them. The length of the CDR3 is 13 residues. The gene calls are TRBV12-3 or TRBV12-4 and TRBJ1-2; D unresolved. The specimen sequenced was peripheral blood. The sequence was obtained from a middle-aged man with active or convalescent COVID-19. CDR3 loop: CASNSRSNYGYTF. CDR3 in DNA: TGTGCCAGTAACAGCCGCTCTAACTATGGCTACACCTTC.